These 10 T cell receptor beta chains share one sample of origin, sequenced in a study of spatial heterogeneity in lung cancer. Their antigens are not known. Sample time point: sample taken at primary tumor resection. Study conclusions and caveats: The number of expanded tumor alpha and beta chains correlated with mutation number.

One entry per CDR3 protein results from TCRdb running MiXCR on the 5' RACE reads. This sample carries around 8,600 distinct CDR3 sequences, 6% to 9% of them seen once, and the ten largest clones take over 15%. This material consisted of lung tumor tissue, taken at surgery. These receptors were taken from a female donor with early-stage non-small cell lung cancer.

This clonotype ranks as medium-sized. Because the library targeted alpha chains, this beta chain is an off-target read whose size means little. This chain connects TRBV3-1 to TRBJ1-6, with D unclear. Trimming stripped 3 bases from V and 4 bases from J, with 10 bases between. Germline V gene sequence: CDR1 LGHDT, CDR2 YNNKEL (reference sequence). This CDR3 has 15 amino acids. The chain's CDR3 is CASSQLRGYNSPLHF. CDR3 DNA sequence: TGTGCCAGCAGCCAGCTACGAGGGTATAATTCACCCCTCCACTTT.

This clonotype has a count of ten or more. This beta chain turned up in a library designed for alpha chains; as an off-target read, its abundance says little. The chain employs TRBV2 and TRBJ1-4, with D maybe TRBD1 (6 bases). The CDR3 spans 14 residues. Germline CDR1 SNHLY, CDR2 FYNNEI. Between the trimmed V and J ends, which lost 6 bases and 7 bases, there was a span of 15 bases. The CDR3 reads CASRSQGGSEKLFF. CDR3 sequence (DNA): TGTGCCAGCAGATCACAGGGTGGTTCTGAAAAACTGTTTTTT.

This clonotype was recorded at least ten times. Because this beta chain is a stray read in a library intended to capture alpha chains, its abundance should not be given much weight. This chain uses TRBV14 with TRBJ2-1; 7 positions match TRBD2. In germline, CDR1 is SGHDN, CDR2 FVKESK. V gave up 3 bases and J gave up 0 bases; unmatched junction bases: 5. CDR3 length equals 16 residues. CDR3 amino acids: CASSHPSGNSYNEQFF. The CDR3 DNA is TGTGCCAGCAGCCACCCGAGCGGGAACTCCTACAATGAGCAGTTCTTC.

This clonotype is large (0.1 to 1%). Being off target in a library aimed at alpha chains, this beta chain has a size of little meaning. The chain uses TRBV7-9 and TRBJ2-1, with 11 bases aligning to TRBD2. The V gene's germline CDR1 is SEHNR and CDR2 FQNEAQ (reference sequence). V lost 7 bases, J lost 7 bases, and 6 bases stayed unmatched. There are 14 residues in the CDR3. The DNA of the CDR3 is TGTGCCAGCACCCTGACTAGCGGGAATAATGAGCAGTTCTTC. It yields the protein CASTLTSGNNEQFF.

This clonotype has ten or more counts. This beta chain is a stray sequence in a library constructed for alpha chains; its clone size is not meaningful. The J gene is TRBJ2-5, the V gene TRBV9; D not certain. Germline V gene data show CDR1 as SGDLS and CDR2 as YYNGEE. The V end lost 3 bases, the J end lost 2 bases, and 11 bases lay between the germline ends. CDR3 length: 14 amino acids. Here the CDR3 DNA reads TGTGCCAGCAGCGAAGAGGCGAGACAAGAGACCCAGTACTTC. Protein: CASSEEARQETQYF.

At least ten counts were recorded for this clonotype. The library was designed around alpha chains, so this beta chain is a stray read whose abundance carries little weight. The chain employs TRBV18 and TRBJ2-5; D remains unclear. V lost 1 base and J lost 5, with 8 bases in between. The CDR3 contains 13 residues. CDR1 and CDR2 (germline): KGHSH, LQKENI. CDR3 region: CASSPRVRETQYF. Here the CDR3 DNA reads TGTGCCAGCTCACCACGGGTCCGGGAGACCCAGTACTTC.

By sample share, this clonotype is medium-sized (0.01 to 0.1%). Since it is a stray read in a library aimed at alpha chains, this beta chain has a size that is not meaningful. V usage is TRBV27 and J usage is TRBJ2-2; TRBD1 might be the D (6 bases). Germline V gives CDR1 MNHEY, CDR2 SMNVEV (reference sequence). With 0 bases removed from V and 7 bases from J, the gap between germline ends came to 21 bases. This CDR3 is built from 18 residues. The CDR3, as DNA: TGTGCCAGCAGTTTATCACCCCCCGGACAGACCCGAGGCGGGGAGCTGTTTTTT. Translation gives CASSLSPPGQTRGGELFF.

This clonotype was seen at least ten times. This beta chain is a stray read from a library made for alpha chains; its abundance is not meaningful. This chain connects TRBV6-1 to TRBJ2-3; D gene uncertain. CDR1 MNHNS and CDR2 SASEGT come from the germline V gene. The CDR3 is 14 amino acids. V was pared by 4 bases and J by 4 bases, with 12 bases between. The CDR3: CASSVLVPADTQYF. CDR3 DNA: TGTGCCAGCAGTGTCCTTGTTCCAGCAGATACGCAGTATTTT.

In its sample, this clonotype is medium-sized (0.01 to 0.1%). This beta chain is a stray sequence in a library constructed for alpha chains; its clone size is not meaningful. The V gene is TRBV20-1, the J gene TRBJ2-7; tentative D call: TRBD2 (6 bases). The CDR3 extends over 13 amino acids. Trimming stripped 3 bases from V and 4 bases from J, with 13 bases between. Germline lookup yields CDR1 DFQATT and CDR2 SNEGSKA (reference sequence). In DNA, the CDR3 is TGCAGTGCTAGGGGACTGCTTGGGTACGAGCAGTACTTC. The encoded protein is CSARGLLGYEQYF.

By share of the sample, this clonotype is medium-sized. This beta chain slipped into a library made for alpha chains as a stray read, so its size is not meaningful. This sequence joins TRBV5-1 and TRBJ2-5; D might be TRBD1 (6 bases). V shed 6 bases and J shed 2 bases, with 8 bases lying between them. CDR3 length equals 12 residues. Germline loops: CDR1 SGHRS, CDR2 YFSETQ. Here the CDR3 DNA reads TGCGCCAGCATCGGGACACAAGAGACCCAGTACTTC. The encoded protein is CASIGTQETQYF.